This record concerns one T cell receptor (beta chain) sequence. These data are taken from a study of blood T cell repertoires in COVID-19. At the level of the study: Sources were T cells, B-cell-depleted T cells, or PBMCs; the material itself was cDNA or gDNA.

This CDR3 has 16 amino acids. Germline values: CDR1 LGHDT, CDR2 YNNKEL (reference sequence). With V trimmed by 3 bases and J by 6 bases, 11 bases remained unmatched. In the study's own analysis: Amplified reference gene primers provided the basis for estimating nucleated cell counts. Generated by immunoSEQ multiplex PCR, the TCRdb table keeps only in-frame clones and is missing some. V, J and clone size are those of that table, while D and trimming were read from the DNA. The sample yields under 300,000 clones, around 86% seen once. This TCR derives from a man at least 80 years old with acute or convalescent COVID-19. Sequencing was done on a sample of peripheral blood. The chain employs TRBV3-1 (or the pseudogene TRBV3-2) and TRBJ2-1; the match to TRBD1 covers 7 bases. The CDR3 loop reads CASSQDRTGLSNEQFF. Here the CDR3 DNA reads TGTGCCAGCAGCCAGGACCGGACAGGTCTAAGCAATGAGCAGTTCTTC.